This TCR beta chain came from a study of T cells after yellow fever vaccination. TCRdb passed the 5' RACE reads through MiXCR, listing each CDR3 protein once. The sample lists tens of thousands of distinct CDR3 sequences, approximately 6.9% occurring once. This specimen consisted of CD8+ T cells sorted from PBMCs, obtained 5 days after the first yellow fever vaccination. This receptor was identified in a young man who received the YFV17D yellow fever vaccine.

The CDR3 is CASSFWDNTGELFF. CDR3 sequence (DNA): TGTGCCAGCAGCTTTTGGGACAACACCGGGGAGCTGTTTTTT. The chain uses TRBV7-6 and TRBJ2-2; D may be TRBD1 or TRBD2 (5 bases each). Per the germline V gene, CDR1 is SGHVS and CDR2 is FNYEAQ. There are 14 residues in the CDR3. With 3 bases removed from V and 2 bases from J, the gap between germline ends came to 7 bases.